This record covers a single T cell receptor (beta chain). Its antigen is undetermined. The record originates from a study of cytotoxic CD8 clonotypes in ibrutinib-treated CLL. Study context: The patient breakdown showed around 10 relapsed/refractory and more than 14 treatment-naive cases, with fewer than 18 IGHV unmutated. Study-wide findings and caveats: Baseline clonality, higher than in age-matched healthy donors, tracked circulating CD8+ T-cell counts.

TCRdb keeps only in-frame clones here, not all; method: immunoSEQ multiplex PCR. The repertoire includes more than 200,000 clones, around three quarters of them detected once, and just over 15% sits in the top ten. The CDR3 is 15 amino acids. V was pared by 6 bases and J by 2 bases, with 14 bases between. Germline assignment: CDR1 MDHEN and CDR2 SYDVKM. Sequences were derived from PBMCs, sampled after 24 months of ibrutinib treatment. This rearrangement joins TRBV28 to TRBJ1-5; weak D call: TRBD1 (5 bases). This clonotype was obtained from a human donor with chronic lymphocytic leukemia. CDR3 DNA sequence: TGTGCCAGCAGCCCCCCCCAGGGCGGCAATCAGCCCCAGCATTTT. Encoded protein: CASSPPQGGNQPQHF. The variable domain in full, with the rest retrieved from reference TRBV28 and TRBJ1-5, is DVKVTQSSRYLVKRTGEKVFLECVQDMDHENMFWYRQDPGLGLRLIYFSYDVKMKEKGDIPEGYSVSREKKERFSLILESASTNQTSMYLCASSPPQGGNQPQHFGDGTRLSIL.